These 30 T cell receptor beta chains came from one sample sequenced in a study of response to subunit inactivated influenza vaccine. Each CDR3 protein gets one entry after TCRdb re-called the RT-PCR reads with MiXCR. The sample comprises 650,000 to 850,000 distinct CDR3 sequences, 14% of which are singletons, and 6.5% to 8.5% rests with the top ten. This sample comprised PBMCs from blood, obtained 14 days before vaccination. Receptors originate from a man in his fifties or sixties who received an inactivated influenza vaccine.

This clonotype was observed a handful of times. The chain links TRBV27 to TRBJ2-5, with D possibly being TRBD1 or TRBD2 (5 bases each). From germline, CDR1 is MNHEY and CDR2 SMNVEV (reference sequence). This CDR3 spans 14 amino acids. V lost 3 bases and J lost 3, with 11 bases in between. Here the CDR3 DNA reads TGTGCCAGCAGTTTTTTGGGGGTCGAAGAGACCCAGTACTTC. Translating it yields CASSFLGVEETQYF.

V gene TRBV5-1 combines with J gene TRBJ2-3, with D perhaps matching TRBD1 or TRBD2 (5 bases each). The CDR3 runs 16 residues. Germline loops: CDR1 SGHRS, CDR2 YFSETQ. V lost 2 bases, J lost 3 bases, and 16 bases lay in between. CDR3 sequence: CASSFNGAGVTDTQYF. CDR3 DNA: TGCGCCAGCAGCTTTAATGGGGCCGGGGTGACAGATACGCAGTATTTT.

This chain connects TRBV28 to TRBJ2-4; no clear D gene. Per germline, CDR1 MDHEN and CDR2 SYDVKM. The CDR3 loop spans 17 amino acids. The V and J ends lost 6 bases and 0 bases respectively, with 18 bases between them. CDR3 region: CASRLHRADTAKNIQYF. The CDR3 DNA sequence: TGTGCCAGCAGACTTCATAGGGCGGATACAGCCAAAAACATTCAGTACTTC.

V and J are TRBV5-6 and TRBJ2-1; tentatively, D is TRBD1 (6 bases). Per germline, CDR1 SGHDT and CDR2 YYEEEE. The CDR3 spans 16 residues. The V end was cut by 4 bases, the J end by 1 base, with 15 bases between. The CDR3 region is CASSHRFGQSYNEQFF. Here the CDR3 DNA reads TGTGCCAGCAGCCACAGGTTCGGACAGTCCTACAATGAGCAGTTCTTC.

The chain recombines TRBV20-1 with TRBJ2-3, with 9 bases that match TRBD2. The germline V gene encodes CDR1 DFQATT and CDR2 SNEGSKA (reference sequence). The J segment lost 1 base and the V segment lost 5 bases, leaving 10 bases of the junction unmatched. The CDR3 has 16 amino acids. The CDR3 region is CSAPGKLAGRTDTQYF. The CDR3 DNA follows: TGCAGTGCTCCGGGCAAACTAGCGGGTCGCACAGATACGCAGTATTTT.

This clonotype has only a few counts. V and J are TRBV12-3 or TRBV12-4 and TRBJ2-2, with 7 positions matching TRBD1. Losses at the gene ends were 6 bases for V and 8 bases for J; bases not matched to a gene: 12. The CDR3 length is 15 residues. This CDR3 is CASRPGEQGSGELFF. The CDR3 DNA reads TGTGCCAGCAGGCCCGGCGAACAGGGGTCGGGGGAGCTGTTTTTT.

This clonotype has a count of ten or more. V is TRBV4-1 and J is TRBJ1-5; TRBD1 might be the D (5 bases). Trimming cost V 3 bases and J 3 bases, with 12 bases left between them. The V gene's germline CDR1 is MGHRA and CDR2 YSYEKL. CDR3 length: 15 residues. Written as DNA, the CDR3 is TGCGCCAGCAGCCACCCGGGACCGACCAATCAGCCCCAGCATTTT. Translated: CASSHPGPTNQPQHF.

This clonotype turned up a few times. DNA for the CDR3: TGTGCCAGCAGTTTAGGGACAGGACACACAGATACGCAGTATTTT. Translation gives CASSLGTGHTDTQYF. V is TRBV12-3 or TRBV12-4 and J is TRBJ2-3; TRBD1 matches at 7 bases. Losses at the gene ends were 1 base for V and 2 bases for J; bases not matched to a gene: 3. The CDR3 is 15 residues long.

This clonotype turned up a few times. Here the CDR3 reads CASSLGSKQYF. CDR3 in DNA: TGTGCCAGCAGCTTGGGATCCAAGCAGTACTTC. The genes are TRBV5-5 and TRBJ2-7; D gene ambiguous. The CDR3 runs 11 residues. Germline V gene data show CDR1 as SGHKS and CDR2 as YYEKEE (reference sequence). V was cut by 0 bases and J by 8 bases, with 6 bases left in between.

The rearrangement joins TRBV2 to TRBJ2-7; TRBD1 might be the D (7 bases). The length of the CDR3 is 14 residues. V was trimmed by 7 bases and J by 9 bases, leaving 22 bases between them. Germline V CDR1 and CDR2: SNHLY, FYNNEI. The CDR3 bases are TGTGCCAGCACCCAAGGAAGACAGGGAGGATGGCAGTACTTC. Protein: CASTQGRQGGWQYF.

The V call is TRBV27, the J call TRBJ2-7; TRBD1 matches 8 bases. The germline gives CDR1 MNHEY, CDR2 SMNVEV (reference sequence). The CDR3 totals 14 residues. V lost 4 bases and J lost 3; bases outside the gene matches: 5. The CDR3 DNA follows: TGTGCCAGCAGTTCACGGACAGGGATCTACGAGCAGTACTTC. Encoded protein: CASSSRTGIYEQYF.

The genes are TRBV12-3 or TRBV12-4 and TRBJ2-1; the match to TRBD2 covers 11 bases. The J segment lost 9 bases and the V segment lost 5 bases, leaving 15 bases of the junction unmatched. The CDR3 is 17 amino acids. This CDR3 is CASSPGLAGGPEIEQFF. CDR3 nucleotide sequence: TGTGCCAGCAGTCCCGGGTTAGCGGGGGGGCCTGAGATTGAGCAGTTCTTC.

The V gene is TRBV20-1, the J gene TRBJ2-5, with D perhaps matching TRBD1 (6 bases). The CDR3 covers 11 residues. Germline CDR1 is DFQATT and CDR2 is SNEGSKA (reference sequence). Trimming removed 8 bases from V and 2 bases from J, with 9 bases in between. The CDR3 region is CSSQGQETQYF. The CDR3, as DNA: TGCAGTTCTCAGGGGCAAGAGACCCAGTACTTC.

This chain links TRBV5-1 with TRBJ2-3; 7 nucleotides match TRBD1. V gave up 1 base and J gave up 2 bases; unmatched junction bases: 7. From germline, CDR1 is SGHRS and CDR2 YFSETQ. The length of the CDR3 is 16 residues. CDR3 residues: CASSLWTGGSTDTQYF. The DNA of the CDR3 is TGCGCCAGCAGCTTGTGGACAGGTGGTTCCACAGATACGCAGTATTTT.

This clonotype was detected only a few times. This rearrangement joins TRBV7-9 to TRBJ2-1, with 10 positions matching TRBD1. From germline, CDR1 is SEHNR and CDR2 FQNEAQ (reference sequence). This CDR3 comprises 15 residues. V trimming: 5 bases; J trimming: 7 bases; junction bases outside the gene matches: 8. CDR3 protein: CASSARDRGANEQFF. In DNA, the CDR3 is TGTGCCAGCAGCGCCCGGGACAGGGGCGCGAATGAGCAGTTCTTC.

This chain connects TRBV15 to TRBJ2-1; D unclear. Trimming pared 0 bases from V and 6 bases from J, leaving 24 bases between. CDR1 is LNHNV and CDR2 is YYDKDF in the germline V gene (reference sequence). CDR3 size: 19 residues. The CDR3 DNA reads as TGTGCCACCAGCAGAGATGGCCCCCCGTGGCGAGAGAGGATCAATGAGCAGTTCTTC. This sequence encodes CATSRDGPPWRERINEQFF. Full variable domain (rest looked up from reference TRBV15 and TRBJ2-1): DAMVIQNPRYQVTQFGKPVTLSCSQTLNHNVMYWYQQKSSQAPKLLFHYYDKDFNNEADTPDNFQSRRPNTSFCFLDIRSPGLGDTAMYLCATSRDGPPWRERINEQFFGPGTRLTVL.

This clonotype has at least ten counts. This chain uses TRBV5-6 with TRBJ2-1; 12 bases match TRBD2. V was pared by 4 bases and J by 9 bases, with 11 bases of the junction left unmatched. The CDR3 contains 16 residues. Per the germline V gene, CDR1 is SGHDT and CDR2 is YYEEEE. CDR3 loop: CASSGSLGLAGTEQFF. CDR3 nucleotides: TGTGCCAGCAGCGGTAGTCTCGGACTAGCGGGAACTGAGCAGTTCTTC.

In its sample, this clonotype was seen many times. This chain's CDR3 is CASSLRQGPYEQYF. The CDR3 DNA is TGCGCCAGCAGCCTCCGACAGGGGCCCTACGAGCAGTACTTC. V is TRBV4-3 and J is TRBJ2-7, with 8 bases lining up with TRBD1. J lost 2 bases, V lost 4 bases, and 4 bases had no gene match. The CDR3 runs 14 residues. Germline V gene data show CDR1 as LGHNA and CDR2 as YSLEER.

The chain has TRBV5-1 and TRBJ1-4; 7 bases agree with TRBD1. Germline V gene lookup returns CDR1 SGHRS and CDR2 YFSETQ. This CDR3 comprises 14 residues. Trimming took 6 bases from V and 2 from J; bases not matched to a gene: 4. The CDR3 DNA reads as TGCGCCAGCACCACGGGACAGACTAATGAAAAACTGTTTTTT. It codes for CASTTGQTNEKLFF.

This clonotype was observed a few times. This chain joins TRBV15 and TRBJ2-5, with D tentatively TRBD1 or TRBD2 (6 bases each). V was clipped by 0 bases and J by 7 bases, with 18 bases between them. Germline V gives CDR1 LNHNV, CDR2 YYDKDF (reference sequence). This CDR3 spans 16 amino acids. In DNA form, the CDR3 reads TGTGCCACCAGCAGAGATAAGGGGGGCCGGGTTGGGACCCAGTACTTC. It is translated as CATSRDKGGRVGTQYF.

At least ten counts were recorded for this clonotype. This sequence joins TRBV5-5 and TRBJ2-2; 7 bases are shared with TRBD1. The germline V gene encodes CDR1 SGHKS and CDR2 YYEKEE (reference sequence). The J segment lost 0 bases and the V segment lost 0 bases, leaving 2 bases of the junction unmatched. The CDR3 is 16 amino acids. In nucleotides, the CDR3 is TGTGCCAGCAGCTTGGGGCAGGGGGCGAACACCGGGGAGCTGTTTTTT. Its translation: CASSLGQGANTGELFF. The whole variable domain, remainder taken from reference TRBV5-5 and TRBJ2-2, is DAGVTQSPTHLIKTRGQQVTLRCSPISGHKSVSWYQQVLGQGPQFIFQYYEKEERGRGNFPDRFSARQFPNYSSELNVNALLLGDSALYLCASSLGQGANTGELFFGEGSRLTVL.

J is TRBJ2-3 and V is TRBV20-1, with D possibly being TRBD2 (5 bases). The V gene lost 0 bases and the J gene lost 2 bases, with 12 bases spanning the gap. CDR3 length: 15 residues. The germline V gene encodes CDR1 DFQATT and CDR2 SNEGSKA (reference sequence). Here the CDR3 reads CSARDRERITDTQYF. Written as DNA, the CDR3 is TGCAGTGCTAGAGATAGAGAGCGGATCACAGATACGCAGTATTTT.

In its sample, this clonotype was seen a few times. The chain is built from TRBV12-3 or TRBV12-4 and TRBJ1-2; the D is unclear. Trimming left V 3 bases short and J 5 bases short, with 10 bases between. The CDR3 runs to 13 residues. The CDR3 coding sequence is TGTGCCAGCAGTTTTGCGGCGGGATATGGCTACACCTTC. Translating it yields CASSFAAGYGYTF.

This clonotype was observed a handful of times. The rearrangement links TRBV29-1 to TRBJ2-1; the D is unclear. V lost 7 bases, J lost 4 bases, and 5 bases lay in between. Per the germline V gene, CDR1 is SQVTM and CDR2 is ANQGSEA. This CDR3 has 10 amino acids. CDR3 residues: CSAAYNEQFF. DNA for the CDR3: TGCAGCGCCGCATACAATGAGCAGTTCTTC.

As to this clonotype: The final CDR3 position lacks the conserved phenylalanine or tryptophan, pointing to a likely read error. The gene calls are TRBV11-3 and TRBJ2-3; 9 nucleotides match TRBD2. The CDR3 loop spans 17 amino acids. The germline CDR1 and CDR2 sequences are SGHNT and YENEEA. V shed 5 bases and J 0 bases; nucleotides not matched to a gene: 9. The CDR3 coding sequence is TGTGCCAGCAGCATCACGCTAGCGGGGCGAAGCACAGATACGCAGTATCTT. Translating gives CASSITLAGRSTDTQYL.

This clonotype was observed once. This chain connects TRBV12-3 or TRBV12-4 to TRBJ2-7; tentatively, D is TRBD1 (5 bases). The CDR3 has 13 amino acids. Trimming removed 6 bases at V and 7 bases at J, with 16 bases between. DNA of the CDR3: TGTGCCAGCAGCCTGGACATGAGCCCGGAGCAGTACTTC. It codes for CASSLDMSPEQYF.

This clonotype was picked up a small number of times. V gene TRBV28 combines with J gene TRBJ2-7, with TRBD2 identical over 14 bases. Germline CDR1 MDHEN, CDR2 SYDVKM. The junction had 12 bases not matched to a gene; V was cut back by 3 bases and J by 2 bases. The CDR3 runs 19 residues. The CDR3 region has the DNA TGTGCCAGCAGTTTGGGGGTCGGGACTAGCGGGAGTGGGGCCTACGAGCAGTACTTC. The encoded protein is CASSLGVGTSGSGAYEQYF. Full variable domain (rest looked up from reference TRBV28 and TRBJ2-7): DVKVTQSSRYLVKRTGEKVFLECVQDMDHENMFWYRQDPGLGLRLIYFSYDVKMKEKGDIPEGYSVSREKKERFSLILESASTNQTSMYLCASSLGVGTSGSGAYEQYFGPGTRLTVT.

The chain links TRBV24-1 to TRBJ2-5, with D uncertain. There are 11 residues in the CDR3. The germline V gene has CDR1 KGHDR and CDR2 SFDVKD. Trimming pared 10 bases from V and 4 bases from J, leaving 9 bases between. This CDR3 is CATRKGETQYF. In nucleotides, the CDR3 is TGTGCCACTAGGAAGGGAGAGACCCAGTACTTC.

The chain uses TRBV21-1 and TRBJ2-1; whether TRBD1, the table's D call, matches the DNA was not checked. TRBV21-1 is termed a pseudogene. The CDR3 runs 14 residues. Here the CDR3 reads CARVTRDTNNEQFF. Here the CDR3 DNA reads TGTGCCAGGGTAACTAGGGACACCAACAATGAGCAGTTCTTC.

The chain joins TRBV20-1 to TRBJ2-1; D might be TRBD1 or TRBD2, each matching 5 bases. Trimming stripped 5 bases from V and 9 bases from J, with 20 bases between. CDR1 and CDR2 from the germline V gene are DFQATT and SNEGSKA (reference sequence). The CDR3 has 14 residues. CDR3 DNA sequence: TGCAGTGCTCCCCTCGTGAATGGGGGTCGTGAGCAGTTCTTC. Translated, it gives CSAPLVNGGREQFF.